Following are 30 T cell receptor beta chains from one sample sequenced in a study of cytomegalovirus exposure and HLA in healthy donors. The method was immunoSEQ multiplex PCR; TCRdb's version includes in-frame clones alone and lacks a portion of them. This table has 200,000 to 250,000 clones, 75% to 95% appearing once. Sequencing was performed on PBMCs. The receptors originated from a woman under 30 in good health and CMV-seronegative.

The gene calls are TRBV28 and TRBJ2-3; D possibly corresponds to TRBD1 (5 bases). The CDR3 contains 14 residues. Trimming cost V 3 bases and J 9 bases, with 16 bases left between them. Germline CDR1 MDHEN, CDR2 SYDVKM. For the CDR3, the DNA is TGTGCCAGCAGTTTGAGAACAGGTCTAGGGACGCAGTATTTT. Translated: CASSLRTGLGTQYF.

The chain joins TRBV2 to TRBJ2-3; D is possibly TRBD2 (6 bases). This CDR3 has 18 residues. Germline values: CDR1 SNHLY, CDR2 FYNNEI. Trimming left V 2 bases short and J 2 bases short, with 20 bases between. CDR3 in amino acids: CASSERGAAGVYTDTQYF. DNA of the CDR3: TGTGCCAGCAGTGAAAGGGGTGCAGCGGGCGTGTACACAGATACGCAGTATTTT.

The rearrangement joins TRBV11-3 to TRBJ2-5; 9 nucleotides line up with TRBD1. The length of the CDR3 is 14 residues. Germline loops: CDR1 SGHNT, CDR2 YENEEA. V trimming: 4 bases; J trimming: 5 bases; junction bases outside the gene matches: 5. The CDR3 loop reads CASSSGDRAETQYF. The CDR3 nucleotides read TGTGCCAGCAGCTCGGGGGACAGGGCGGAGACCCAGTACTTC.

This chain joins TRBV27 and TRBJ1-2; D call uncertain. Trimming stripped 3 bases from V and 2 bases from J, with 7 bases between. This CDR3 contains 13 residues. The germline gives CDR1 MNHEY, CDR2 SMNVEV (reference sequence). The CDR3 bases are TGTGCCAGCAGTTTCTCCAGGAACTATGGCTACACCTTC. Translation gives CASSFSRNYGYTF.

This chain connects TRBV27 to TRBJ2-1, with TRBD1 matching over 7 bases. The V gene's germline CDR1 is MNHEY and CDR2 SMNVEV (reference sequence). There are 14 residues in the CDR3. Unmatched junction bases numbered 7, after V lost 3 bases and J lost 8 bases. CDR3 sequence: CASSFLGGSDEQFF. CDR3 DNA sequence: TGTGCCAGCAGTTTCTTAGGGGGCAGCGATGAGCAGTTCTTC.

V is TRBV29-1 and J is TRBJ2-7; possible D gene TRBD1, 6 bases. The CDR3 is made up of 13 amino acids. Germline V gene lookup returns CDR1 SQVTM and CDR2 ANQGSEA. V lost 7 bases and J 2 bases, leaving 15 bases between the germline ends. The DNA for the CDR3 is TGCAGCGCCAGGGGTAATAGGACCTACGAGCAGTACTTC. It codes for CSARGNRTYEQYF.

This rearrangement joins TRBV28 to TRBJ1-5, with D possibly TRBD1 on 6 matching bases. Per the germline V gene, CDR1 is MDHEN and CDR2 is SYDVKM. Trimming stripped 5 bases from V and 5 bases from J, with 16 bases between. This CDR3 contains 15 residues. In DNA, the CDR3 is TGTGCCAGCAGTCCCCGGGGGGGGACATATCAGCCCCAGCATTTT. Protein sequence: CASSPRGGTYQPQHF.

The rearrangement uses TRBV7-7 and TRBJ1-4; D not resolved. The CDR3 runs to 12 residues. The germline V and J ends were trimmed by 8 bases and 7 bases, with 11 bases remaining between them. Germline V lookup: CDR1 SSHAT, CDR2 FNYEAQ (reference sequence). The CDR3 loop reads CASSRGGEKLFF. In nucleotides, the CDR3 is TGTGCCAGCTCGAGAGGAGGTGAAAAACTGTTTTTT.

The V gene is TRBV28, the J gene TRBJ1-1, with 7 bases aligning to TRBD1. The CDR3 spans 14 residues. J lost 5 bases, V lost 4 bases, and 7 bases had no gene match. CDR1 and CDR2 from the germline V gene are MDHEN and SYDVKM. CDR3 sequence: CASSYRGGRTEAFF. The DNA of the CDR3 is TGTGCCAGCAGTTACAGGGGCGGACGGACTGAAGCTTTCTTT.

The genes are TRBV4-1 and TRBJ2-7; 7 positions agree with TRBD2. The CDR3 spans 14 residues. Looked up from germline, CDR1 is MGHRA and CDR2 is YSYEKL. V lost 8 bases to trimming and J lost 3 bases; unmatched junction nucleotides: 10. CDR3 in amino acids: CASSAKLAVYEQYF. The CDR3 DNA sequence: TGCGCCAGCTCCGCGAAGCTAGCGGTCTACGAGCAGTACTTC.

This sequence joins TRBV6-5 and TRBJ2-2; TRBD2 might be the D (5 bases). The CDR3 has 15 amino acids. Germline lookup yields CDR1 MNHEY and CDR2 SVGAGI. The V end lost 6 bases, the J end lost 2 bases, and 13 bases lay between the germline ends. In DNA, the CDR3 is TGTGCCAGCAGCCATCCGGGAACAAACACCGGGGAGCTGTTTTTT. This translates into CASSHPGTNTGELFF.

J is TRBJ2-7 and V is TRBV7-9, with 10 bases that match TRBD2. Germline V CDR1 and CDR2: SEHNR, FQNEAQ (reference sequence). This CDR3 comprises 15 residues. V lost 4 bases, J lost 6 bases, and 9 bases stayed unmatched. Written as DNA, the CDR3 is TGTGCCAGCAGCTCCCTAGCGGGGGTTTTGGGCGAGCAGTACTTC. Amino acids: CASSSLAGVLGEQYF.

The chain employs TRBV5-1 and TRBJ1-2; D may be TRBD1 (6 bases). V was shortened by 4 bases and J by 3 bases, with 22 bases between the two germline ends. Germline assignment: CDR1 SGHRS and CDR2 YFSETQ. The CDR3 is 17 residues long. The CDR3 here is CASSLTNRAGAYYGYTF. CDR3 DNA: TGCGCCAGCAGCCTAACCAATAGGGCAGGGGCGTACTATGGCTACACCTTC.

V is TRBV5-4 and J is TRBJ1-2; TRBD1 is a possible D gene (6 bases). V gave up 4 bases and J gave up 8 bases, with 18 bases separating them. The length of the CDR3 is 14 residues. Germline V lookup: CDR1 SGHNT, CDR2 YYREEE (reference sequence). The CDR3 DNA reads TGTGCCAGCAGCACACAGGGTTCTGGTCGGGGCTACACCTTC. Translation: CASSTQGSGRGYTF.

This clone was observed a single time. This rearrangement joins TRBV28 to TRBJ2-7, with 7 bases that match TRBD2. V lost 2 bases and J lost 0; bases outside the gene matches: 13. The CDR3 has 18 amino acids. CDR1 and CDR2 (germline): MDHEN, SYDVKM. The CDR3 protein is CASSLPIFSGVSSYEQYF. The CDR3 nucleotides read TGTGCCAGCAGTTTACCCATCTTCAGCGGGGTCAGCTCCTACGAGCAGTACTTC.

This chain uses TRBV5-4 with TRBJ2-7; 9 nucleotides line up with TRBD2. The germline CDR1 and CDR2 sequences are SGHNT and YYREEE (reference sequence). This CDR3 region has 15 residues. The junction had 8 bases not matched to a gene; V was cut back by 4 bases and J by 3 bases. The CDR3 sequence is CASSPLAGGFYEQYF. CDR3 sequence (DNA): TGTGCCAGCAGCCCTCTGGCGGGAGGGTTCTACGAGCAGTACTTC. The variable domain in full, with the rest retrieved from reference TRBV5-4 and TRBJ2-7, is ETGVTQSPTHLIKTRGQQVTLRCSSQSGHNTVSWYQQALGQGPQFIFQYYREEENGRGNFPPRFSGLQFPNYSSELNVNALELDDSALYLCASSPLAGGFYEQYFGPGTRLTVT.

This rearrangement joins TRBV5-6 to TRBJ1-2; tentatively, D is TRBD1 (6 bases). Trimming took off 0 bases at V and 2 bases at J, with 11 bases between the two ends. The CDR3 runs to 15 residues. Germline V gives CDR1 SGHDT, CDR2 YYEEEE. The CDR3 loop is CASSLARDKNYGYTF. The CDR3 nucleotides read TGTGCCAGCAGCTTGGCCCGGGACAAAAACTATGGCTACACCTTC.

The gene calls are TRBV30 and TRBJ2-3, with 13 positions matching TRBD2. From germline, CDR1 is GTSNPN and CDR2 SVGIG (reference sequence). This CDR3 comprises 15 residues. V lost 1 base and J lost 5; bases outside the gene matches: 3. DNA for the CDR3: TGTGCCTGGAGTGGGACTAGCGGGAGCCGAGATACGCAGTATTTT. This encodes CAWSGTSGSRDTQYF.

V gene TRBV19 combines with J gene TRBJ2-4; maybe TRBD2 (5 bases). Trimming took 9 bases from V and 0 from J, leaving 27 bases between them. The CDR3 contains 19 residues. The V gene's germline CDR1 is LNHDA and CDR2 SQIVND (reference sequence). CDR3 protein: CASQSLSGLGLLAKNIQYF. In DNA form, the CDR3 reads TGTGCCAGCCAAAGCCTCTCGGGGTTGGGTCTGTTAGCCAAAAACATTCAGTACTTC.

CDR3: CASSEPDYPSTDTQYF. The CDR3 coding sequence is TGTGCCAGCAGTGAACCAGACTACCCTAGCACAGATACGCAGTATTTT. The rearrangement joins TRBV25-1 to TRBJ2-3; D may be TRBD2 (5 bases). The CDR3 is 16 amino acids. Germline V lookup: CDR1 MGHDK, CDR2 SYGVNS. The germline V and J ends were trimmed by 2 bases and 0 bases, with 12 bases remaining between them.

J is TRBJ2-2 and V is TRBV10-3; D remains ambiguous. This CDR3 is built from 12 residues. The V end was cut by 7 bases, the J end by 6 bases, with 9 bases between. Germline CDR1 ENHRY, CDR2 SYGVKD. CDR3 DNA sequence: TGTGCCATCAATCGCCCGGCCGGGGAGCTGTTTTTT. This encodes CAINRPAGELFF.

The DNA of the CDR3 is TGTGCCAGCAGTTTCCTCACCAGGGGATCCTACGAGCAGTACTTC. Encoded protein: CASSFLTRGSYEQYF. This chain joins TRBV28 and TRBJ2-7, with D perhaps matching TRBD1 (6 bases). Deletions cut 3 bases from V and 1 base from J, with 13 bases between. The CDR3 contains 15 residues. Germline assignment: CDR1 MDHEN and CDR2 SYDVKM.

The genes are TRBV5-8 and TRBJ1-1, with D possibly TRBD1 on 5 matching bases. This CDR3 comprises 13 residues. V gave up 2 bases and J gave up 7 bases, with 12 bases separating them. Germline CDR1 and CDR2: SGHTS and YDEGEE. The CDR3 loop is CASSFMTVNEAFF. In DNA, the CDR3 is TGTGCCAGCAGCTTTATGACAGTCAATGAAGCTTTCTTT.

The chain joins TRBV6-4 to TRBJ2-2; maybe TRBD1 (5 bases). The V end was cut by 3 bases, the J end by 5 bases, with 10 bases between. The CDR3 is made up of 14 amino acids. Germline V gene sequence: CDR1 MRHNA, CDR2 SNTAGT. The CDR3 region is CASSEPGRTGELFF. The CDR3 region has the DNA TGTGCCAGCAGTGAGCCAGGGCGAACCGGGGAGCTGTTTTTT.

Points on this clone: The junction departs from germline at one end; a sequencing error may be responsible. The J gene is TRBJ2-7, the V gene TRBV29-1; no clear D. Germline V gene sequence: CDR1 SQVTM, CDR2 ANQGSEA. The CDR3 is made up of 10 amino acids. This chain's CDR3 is CSVELQSPPF. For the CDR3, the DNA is TGCAGCGTTGAATTACAGTCCCCCCCCTTC.

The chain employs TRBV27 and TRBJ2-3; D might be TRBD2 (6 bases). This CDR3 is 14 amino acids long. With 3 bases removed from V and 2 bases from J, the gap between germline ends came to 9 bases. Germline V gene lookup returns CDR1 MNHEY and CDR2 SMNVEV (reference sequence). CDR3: CASSFSRDTDTQYF. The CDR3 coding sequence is TGTGCCAGCAGTTTTTCGCGGGACACAGATACGCAGTATTTT.

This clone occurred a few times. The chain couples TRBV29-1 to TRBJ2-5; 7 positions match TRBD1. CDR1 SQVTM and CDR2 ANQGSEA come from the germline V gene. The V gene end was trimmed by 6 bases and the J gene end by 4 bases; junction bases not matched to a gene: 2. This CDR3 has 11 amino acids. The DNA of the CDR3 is TGCAGCGTAGGGGGCCGAGAGACCCAGTACTTC. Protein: CSVGGRETQYF.

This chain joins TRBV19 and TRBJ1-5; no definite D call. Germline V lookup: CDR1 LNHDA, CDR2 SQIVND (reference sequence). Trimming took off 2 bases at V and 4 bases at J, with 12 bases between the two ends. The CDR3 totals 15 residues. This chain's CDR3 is CASSIRWAPNQPQHF. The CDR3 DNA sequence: TGTGCCAGTAGTATACGATGGGCGCCGAATCAGCCCCAGCATTTT.

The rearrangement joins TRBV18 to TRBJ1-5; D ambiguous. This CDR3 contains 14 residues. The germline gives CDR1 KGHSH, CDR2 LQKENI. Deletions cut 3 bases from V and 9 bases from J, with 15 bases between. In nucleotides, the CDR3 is TGTGCCAGCTCACCGGGGAGTCTCCCAGGGCCCCAGCATTTT. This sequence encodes CASSPGSLPGPQHF.

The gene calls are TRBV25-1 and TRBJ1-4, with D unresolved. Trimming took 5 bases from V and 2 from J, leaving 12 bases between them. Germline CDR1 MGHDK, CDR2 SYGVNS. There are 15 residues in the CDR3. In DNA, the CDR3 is TGTGCCAGCAGTAGACCAGGCAGCACTAATGAAAAACTGTTTTTT. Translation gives CASSRPGSTNEKLFF.